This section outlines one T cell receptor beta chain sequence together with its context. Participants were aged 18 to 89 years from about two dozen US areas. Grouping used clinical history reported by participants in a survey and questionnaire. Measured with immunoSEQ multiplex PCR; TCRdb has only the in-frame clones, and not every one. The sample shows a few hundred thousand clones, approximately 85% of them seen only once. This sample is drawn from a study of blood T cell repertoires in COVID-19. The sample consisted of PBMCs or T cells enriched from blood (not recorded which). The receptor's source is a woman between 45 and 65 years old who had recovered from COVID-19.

The CDR3 nucleotides are TGTGCCAGTAAATTCCAGGAGAACACTGAAGCTTTCTTT. This sequence encodes CASKFQENTEAFF. This rearrangement joins TRBV6-5 to TRBJ1-1; D gene unclear. V was trimmed by 9 bases and J by 1 base, leaving 12 bases between them. This CDR3 has 13 residues. Germline values: CDR1 MNHEY, CDR2 SVGAGI.